The sequence of this TCR beta chain was determined in a study of post-analysis software for immune sequencing data. For the study at large: Included courses were relapsing-remitting and secondary progressive multiple sclerosis; progressive-relapsing multiple sclerosis was also included. Points from the study as a whole: About 5 TRBV segments (TRBV5-6, TRBV5-1 and TRBV20-1 among them) occurred more frequently in patients than in controls. Normalized Chao1 diversity in multiple sclerosis patients fell significantly below that of controls.

Germline trimming cut 3 bases from V and 11 bases from J; bases unmatched to any gene: 11. CDR3 size: 15 residues. Germline-derived CDR1 and CDR2 are DFQATT and SNEGSKA (reference sequence). Only one count was recorded for this clonotype. The antigen remains undetermined. The TCR beta cDNA libraries contained unique molecular identifiers. TCRdb reanalysed the PCR reads using MiXCR and keeps one entry per CDR3 protein. The sample has about 560,000 distinct CDR3 sequences, around 47% seen once; the top ten hold approximately 1.7%. The sequencing sample was made of blood. This TCR came from a girl aged 10-17 years with multiple sclerosis. This chain joins TRBV20-1 and TRBJ2-5; 14 bases align to TRBD2. CDR3 bases: TGCAGTGCTAGGCCGGGACTAGCGGGAGCCAATGAGCAGTACTTC. Encoded protein: CSARPGLAGANEQYF.